Below are 20 T cell receptor beta chains sequenced from a single sample in a study of cytomegalovirus exposure and HLA in healthy donors. The PCR made use of 60 Vbeta and 13 Jbeta primers. Clones were sequenced by immunoSEQ multiplex PCR, and TCRdb holds only the in-frame ones, with some missing. The sample has 40,000 to 50,000 clones. The sample comprised PBMCs. The source of these receptors is a woman aged 40 to 50 in good health and CMV-seronegative.

V usage is TRBV6-1 and J usage is TRBJ1-2; D gene ambiguous. Trimming removed 8 bases from V and 8 bases from J, with 9 bases in between. CDR3 length: 10 amino acids. The germline V gene encodes CDR1 MNHNS and CDR2 SASEGT. Here the CDR3 DNA reads TGTGCCAGCGGGCCCCCGGGCTACACCTTC. This encodes CASGPPGYTF.

The chain is built from TRBV5-4 and TRBJ1-1; D unclear. The germline V gene has CDR1 SGHNT and CDR2 YYREEE (reference sequence). CDR3 size: 14 residues. The V and J ends lost 5 bases and 0 bases respectively, with 11 bases between them. The CDR3: CASREEGLNTEAFF. The CDR3 DNA is TGTGCCAGCAGAGAGGAGGGTTTGAACACTGAAGCTTTCTTT.

J is TRBJ1-2 and V is TRBV5-1; TRBD1 matches 9 bases. The CDR3 sequence is 15 residues long. The germline gives CDR1 SGHRS, CDR2 YFSETQ. With 1 base clipped from V and 7 bases from J, the junction kept 8 bases outside the gene matches. CDR3 DNA: TGCGCCAGCAGCTTGACAGGGGGCAATGTGGGTGGCTACACCTTC. Amino acid sequence: CASSLTGGNVGGYTF.

The chain recombines TRBV7-8 with TRBJ2-7, with D tentatively TRBD1 (6 bases). This CDR3 is 12 amino acids long. Germline CDR1 reads SGHVS; CDR2 reads FQNEAQ. V lost 4 bases, J lost 4 bases, and 8 bases lay in between. This CDR3 reads CASSSQGYEQYF. The CDR3, as DNA: TGTGCCAGCAGCTCACAGGGTTACGAGCAGTACTTC.

The chain carries TRBV4-3 and TRBJ2-1, with 9 bases lining up with TRBD2. The V gene's germline CDR1 is LGHNA and CDR2 YSLEER. The CDR3 contains 17 residues. With V trimmed by 0 bases and J by 5 bases, 8 bases remained unmatched. DNA of the CDR3: TGCGCCAGCAGCCAAGATCTTGGCGGGGGGGTCGACAATGAGCAGTTCTTC. The encoded protein is CASSQDLGGGVDNEQFF.

The chain employs TRBV7-9 and TRBJ2-3; no clear D gene. Trimming stripped 5 bases from V and 4 bases from J, with 7 bases between. The CDR3 extends over 12 amino acids. Germline CDR1 reads SEHNR; CDR2 reads FQNEAQ (reference sequence). CDR3: CASSLGPDTQYF. CDR3 nucleotides: TGTGCCAGCAGCCTAGGGCCAGATACGCAGTATTTT.

On this clone itself: It is unclear where the CDR3 begins or ends on the DNA, so no DNA is shown, and the CDR3 is as TCRdb lists it. J is TRBJ1-5 and V is TRBV21-1; the table names TRBD1, a call not compared with the DNA. TRBV21-1 is a documented pseudogene. The CDR3 numbers 17 amino acids, ends counted. The CDR3 is CASSKVVTGLCHQPQHF.

V and J are TRBV5-1 and TRBJ1-4; 9 nucleotides match TRBD1. The trim removed 4 bases at V and 8 bases at J, leaving 9 bases unmatched. Germline lookup yields CDR1 SGHRS and CDR2 YFSETQ. The CDR3 consists of 15 residues. This chain's CDR3 is CASSPGQGDSEKLFF. In nucleotides, the CDR3 is TGCGCCAGCAGCCCGGGACAGGGAGACAGCGAAAAACTGTTTTTT.

The V call is TRBV5-1, the J call TRBJ1-2, with 8 nucleotides matching TRBD1. The germline CDR1 and CDR2 sequences are SGHRS and YFSETQ. V lost 5 bases, J lost 8 bases, and 8 bases stayed unmatched. CDR3 size: 13 residues. The CDR3 loop is CASRPDRVEGYTF. CDR3 bases: TGCGCCAGCAGACCGGACAGGGTTGAAGGCTACACCTTC.

This chain connects TRBV6-5 to TRBJ2-1, with 9 bases fitting TRBD2. Germline trimming cut 0 bases from V and 6 bases from J; bases unmatched to any gene: 6. Germline V gene sequence: CDR1 MNHEY, CDR2 SVGAGI. The CDR3 has 16 residues. The CDR3 DNA is TGTGCCAGCAGTTACTCGCCAGCGGGGGGTACCAATGAGCAGTTCTTC. As protein: CASSYSPAGGTNEQFF.

The chain combines TRBV5-1 with TRBJ1-2, with D possibly matching TRBD1 (6 bases). This CDR3 spans 14 amino acids. Germline V gene sequence: CDR1 SGHRS, CDR2 YFSETQ. The germline V and J ends were trimmed by 4 bases and 0 bases, with 10 bases remaining between them. The CDR3 nucleotides are TGCGCCAGCAGCACCGGACAGACTAACTATGGCTACACCTTC. Encoded protein: CASSTGQTNYGYTF.

The gene calls are TRBV7-2 and TRBJ2-1; D is perhaps TRBD2 (5 bases). CDR1 is SGHTA, CDR2 FQGNSA, per germline. The CDR3 has 16 residues. With 2 bases removed from V and 1 base from J, the gap between germline ends came to 12 bases. Here the CDR3 reads CASSLNGIASYNEQFF. In DNA, the CDR3 is TGTGCCAGCAGCTTAAACGGGATAGCGTCCTACAATGAGCAGTTCTTC.

The genes are TRBV11-3 and TRBJ2-7, with D perhaps matching TRBD1 (5 bases). Germline V lookup: CDR1 SGHNT, CDR2 YENEEA. Between the trimmed V and J ends, which lost 5 bases and 3 bases, there was a span of 8 bases. CDR3 size: 12 residues. The CDR3 sequence is CASSETDYEQYF. DNA for the CDR3: TGTGCCAGCAGCGAGACAGACTACGAGCAGTACTTC.

The V gene is TRBV18, the J gene TRBJ2-5; the match to TRBD1 covers 9 bases. Per the germline V gene, CDR1 is KGHSH and CDR2 is LQKENI. This CDR3 contains 14 residues. After removal of 0 bases from V and 4 bases from J, the junction contained 0 bases not matched to a gene. The CDR3 region has the DNA TGTGCCAGCTCACCACCGACAGGGGGAGAGACCCAGTACTTC. Protein sequence: CASSPPTGGETQYF. Combining the CDR3 with reference TRBV18 and TRBJ2-5 gives the whole variable domain NAGVMQNPRHLVRRRGQEARLRCSPMKGHSHVYWYRQLPEEGLKFMVYLQKENIIDESGMPKERFSAEFPKEGPSILRIQQVVRGDSAAYFCASSPPTGGETQYFGPGTRLLVL.

The V gene is TRBV12-5, the J gene TRBJ2-1, with TRBD2 as a possible D gene (7 bases). CDR3 length equals 13 residues. The germline gives CDR1 LGHNT, CDR2 FRNRAP. V was pared by 6 bases and J by 9 bases, with 15 bases between. The CDR3 protein is CASGPQGGVEQFF. CDR3 bases: TGTGCTAGTGGCCCCCAAGGGGGGGTTGAGCAGTTCTTC.

This chain joins TRBV25-1 and TRBJ2-3, with 8 positions matching TRBD2. Germline loops: CDR1 MGHDK, CDR2 SYGVNS. Trimming cost V 11 bases and J 11 bases; bases outside gene matches: 15. The CDR3 has 13 amino acids. The CDR3: CAGQRSGSNKQYF. CDR3 sequence (DNA): TGTGCCGGACAGAGAAGCGGGAGTAATAAGCAGTATTTT.

The rearrangement links TRBV19 to TRBJ2-4, with 10 nucleotides matching TRBD1. Germline V gene lookup returns CDR1 LNHDA and CDR2 SQIVND (reference sequence). The CDR3 runs 17 residues. V shed 5 bases, J shed 3 bases, and the junction held 10 bases outside the gene matches. The CDR3 DNA sequence: TGTGCCAGTAGTGTGGGACAGGGGTACTTGGACAAAAACATTCAGTACTTC. This translates into CASSVGQGYLDKNIQYF.

The rearrangement joins TRBV4-3 to TRBJ1-4; TRBD1 matches at 7 bases. The CDR3 spans 16 residues. The V segment lost 0 bases and the J segment 4 bases; nucleotides outside the gene matches: 5. Germline V gene data show CDR1 as LGHNA and CDR2 as YSLEER. As DNA, the CDR3 is TGCGCCAGCAGCCAAGATACGACAGGGTTTAATGAAAAACTGTTTTTT. Protein sequence: CASSQDTTGFNEKLFF.

The V call is TRBV6-5, the J call TRBJ2-7, with a weak D call TRBD2 (6 bases). The germline gives CDR1 MNHEY, CDR2 SVGAGI. The CDR3 length is 16 residues. V shed 4 bases and J shed 3 bases, with 19 bases lying between them. The CDR3 here is CASSFNIPGLGYEQYF. CDR3 bases: TGTGCCAGCAGTTTTAACATACCGGGACTTGGCTACGAGCAGTACTTC.

The chain uses TRBV6-5 and TRBJ1-2, with D unresolved. V was pared by 6 bases and J by 7 bases, with 12 bases between. The CDR3 runs to 12 residues. Germline loops: CDR1 MNHEY, CDR2 SVGAGI. This chain's CDR3 is CASRSSRVGYTF. The CDR3, as DNA: TGTGCCAGCAGGAGCAGCCGGGTTGGCTACACCTTC.